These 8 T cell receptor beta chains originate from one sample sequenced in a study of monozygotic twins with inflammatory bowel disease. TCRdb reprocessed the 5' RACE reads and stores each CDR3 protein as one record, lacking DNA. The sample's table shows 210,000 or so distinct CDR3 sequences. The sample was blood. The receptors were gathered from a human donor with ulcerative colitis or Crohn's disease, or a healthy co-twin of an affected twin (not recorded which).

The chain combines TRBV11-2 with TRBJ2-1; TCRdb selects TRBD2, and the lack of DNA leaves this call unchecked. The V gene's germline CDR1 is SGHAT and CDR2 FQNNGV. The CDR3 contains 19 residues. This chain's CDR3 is CASSITRTSGGTIYNEQFF.

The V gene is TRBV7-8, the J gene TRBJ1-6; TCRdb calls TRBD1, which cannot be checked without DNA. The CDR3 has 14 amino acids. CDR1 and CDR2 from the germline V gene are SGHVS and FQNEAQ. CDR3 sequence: CASSEGGYNSPLHF.

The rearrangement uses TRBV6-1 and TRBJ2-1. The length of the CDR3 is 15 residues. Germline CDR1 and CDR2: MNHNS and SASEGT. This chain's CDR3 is CATQRAMSSYNEQFF.

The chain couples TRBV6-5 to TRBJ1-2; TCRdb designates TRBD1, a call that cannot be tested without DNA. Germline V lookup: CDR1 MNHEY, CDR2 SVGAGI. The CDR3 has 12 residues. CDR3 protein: CASRLQGFGYTF.

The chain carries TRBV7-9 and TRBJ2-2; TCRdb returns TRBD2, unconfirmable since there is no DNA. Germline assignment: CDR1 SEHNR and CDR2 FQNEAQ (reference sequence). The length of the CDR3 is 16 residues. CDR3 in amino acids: CASSFDPGLGPGELFF.

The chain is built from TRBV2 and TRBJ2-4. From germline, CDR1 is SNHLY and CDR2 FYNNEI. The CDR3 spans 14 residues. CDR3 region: CASSEAWRKNIQYF. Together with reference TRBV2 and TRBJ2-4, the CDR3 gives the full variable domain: EPEVTQTPSHQVTQMGQEVILRCVPISNHLYFYWYRQILGQKVEFLVSFYNNEISEKSEIFDDQFSVERPDGSNFTLKIRSTKLEDSAMYFCASSEAWRKNIQYFGAGTRLSVL.

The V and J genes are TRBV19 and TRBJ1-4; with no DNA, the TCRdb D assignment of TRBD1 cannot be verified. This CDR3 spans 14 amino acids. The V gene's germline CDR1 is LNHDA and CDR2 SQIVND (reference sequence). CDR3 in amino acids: CASRGTGYSEKLFF. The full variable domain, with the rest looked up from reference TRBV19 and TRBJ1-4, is DGGITQSPKYLFRKEGQNVTLSCEQNLNHDAMYWYRQDPGQGLRLIYYSQIVNDFQKGDIAEGYSVSREKKESFPLTVTSAQKNPTAFYLCASRGTGYSEKLFFGSGTQLSVL.

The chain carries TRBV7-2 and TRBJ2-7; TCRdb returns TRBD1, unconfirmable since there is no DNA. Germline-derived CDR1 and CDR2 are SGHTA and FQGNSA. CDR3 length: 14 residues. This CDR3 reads CASSPRQANYKQYF.